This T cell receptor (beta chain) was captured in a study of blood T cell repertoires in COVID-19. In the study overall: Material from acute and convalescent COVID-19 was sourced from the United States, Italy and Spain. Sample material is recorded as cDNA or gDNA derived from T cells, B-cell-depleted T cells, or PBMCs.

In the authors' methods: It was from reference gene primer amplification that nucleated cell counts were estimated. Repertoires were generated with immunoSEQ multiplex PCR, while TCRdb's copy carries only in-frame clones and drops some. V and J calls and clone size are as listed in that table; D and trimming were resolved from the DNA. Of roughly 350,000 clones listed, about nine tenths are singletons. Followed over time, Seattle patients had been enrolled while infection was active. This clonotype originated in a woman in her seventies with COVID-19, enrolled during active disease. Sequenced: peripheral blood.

CDR3 protein: CASSQSGRDTEAFF. In nucleotides, the CDR3 is TGTGCCAGCAGCCAATCGGGCAGGGACACTGAAGCTTTCTTT. The V and J genes are TRBV3-1 (or the pseudogene TRBV3-2) and TRBJ1-1; TRBD1 is a possible D gene (5 bases). The V end was cut by 2 bases, the J end by 3 bases, with 10 bases between. The CDR3 has 14 residues. The V gene's germline CDR1 is LGHDT and CDR2 YNNKEL (reference sequence).